Shown below are 7 T cell receptor beta chains from a single sample sequenced in a study of OX40 agonist ivuxolimab in advanced cancers. Clones were read by immunoSEQ multiplex PCR, and TCRdb kept only the in-frame ones, dropping some. The sample lists 30,000 to 40,000 clones, approximately 90% seen once, with under 45% in the top ten. The input for sequencing was CD4+ or CD8+ T cells sorted from blood, taken in a trial of the OX40 agonist ivuxolimab. The receptors stem from an adult with an advanced solid tumor such as melanoma, head and neck, liver or kidney cancer.

The chain combines TRBV5-6 with TRBJ2-7; D assignment may be TRBD1 or TRBD2 (5 bases each). V gave up 2 bases and J gave up 2 bases, with 11 bases separating them. The CDR3 is made up of 14 amino acids. Germline V gene lookup returns CDR1 SGHDT and CDR2 YYEEEE. This CDR3 reads CASSFGTETYEQYF. The CDR3 nucleotides are TGTGCCAGCAGCTTTGGGACGGAGACCTACGAGCAGTACTTC.

The chain joins TRBV2 to TRBJ2-7; D remains ambiguous. Germline CDR1 SNHLY, CDR2 FYNNEI. Trimming took off 6 bases at V and 3 bases at J, with 12 bases between the two ends. CDR3 length: 13 residues. In DNA form, the CDR3 reads TGTGCCAGCAGGGACGGATCAGTCTACGAGCAGTACTTC. Its protein is CASRDGSVYEQYF.

The chain employs TRBV6-6 and TRBJ2-3; 8 nucleotides match TRBD2. The CDR3 loop spans 15 amino acids. Unmatched junction bases numbered 7, after V lost 6 bases and J lost 2 bases. Germline assignment: CDR1 MNHNY and CDR2 SVGAGI (reference sequence). CDR3 in DNA: TGTGCCAGCAGCGCCCTAGCGGGCCACACAGATACGCAGTATTTT. It specifies CASSALAGHTDTQYF.

The chain links TRBV28 to TRBJ2-5; 10 nucleotides line up with TRBD2. The CDR3 has 14 amino acids. CDR1 is MDHEN, CDR2 SYDVKM, per germline. The J segment lost 5 bases and the V segment lost 6 bases, leaving 6 bases of the junction unmatched. The CDR3 nucleotides are TGTGCCAGCAGAGAAGCGGGAGGGGGGGAGACCCAGTACTTC. Amino acids: CASREAGGGETQYF.

This clone has a single count. V is TRBV5-8 and J is TRBJ2-5; 8 positions agree with TRBD2. Trimming took 4 bases from V and 5 from J; bases not matched to a gene: 10. CDR1 SGHTS and CDR2 YDEGEE come from the germline V gene. The CDR3 consists of 15 residues. CDR3 sequence reads: CASSPSGGQGETQYF. The CDR3 region has the DNA TGTGCCAGCAGCCCTTCGGGGGGGCAAGGCGAGACCCAGTACTTC.

For this clone: Its ends do not fully match the called genes, so a read error is possible. V and J are TRBV5-4 and TRBJ1-1, with D uncertain. The CDR3 extends over 14 amino acids. Germline V CDR1 and CDR2: SGHNT, YYREEE (reference sequence). As DNA, the CDR3 is TGTGCCAGCAGCTTGGCCGAAGGACCGGAGGAGGATGACTTT. Translating it yields CASSLAEGPEEDDF.

The gene calls are TRBV19 and TRBJ2-1, with D maybe TRBD1 (5 bases). The germline gives CDR1 LNHDA, CDR2 SQIVND (reference sequence). The CDR3 contains 15 residues. The ends were cut back, 8 bases at V and 4 bases at J, with 18 bases in the middle. CDR3 DNA sequence: TGTGCCAGTGGCAACGTGGCAAGGGGTTACAATGAGCAGTTCTTC. It specifies CASGNVARGYNEQFF.